Listed here are 14 T cell receptor beta chains from one sample, sequenced in a study of T cell responses to AZD1222 COVID-19 vaccine. Clones were sequenced by immunoSEQ multiplex PCR, and TCRdb holds only the in-frame ones, with some missing. The top ten hold 3.1% of the sample, which has 98,000 or so clones, approximately 89% seen once. The source was peripheral blood, collected on day 0 of MenACWY control vaccination. The receptors derive from an adult in good health.

In this sample, this clone turned up a few times. This sequence joins TRBV6-5 and TRBJ1-3; no clear D gene. Looked up from germline, CDR1 is MNHEY and CDR2 is SVGAGI. Trimming removed 4 bases at V and 4 bases at J, with 2 bases between. The CDR3 runs to 11 residues. The CDR3 bases are TGTGCCAGCAGTTGGGGAAACACCATATATTTT. Translating gives CASSWGNTIYF.

The rearrangement links TRBV4-3 to TRBJ1-2; tentative D call: TRBD1 (5 bases). Per germline, CDR1 LGHNA and CDR2 YSLEER. Trimming left V 3 bases short and J 5 bases short, with 13 bases between. CDR3 length equals 14 residues. DNA of the CDR3: TGCGCCAGCAGCCATTGGGACGAGGGTTATGGCTACACCTTC. Translating it yields CASSHWDEGYGYTF.

V and J are TRBV19 and TRBJ2-7, with TRBD1 matching over 8 bases. Germline assignment: CDR1 LNHDA and CDR2 SQIVND (reference sequence). V shed 5 bases and J 5 bases; nucleotides not matched to a gene: 8. This CDR3 contains 14 residues. The CDR3 DNA reads TGTGCCAGTAGTCCGGGACAGGTGGTCCACGAGCAGTACTTC. This encodes CASSPGQVVHEQYF.

This clone was seen once. The V call is TRBV6-2 or TRBV6-3, the J call TRBJ2-3; possibly TRBD2 for D (7 bases). Trimming shortened V by 2 bases and J by 4 bases, and 10 bases separated the two germline ends. The germline V gene has CDR1 MNHEY and CDR2 SVGEGT. This CDR3 is built from 14 residues. The CDR3 region has the DNA TGTGCCAGCAGTTACGGGGGGGCAGCAGATACGCAGTATTTT. Residues: CASSYGGAADTQYF.

Note on this clone: One end of the junction varies from germline; a read error may be responsible. The chain couples TRBV5-5 to TRBJ2-5; 14 bases map to TRBD2. The V gene's germline CDR1 is SGHKS and CDR2 YYEKEE (reference sequence). The CDR3 length is 13 residues. This CDR3 reads CASSRTSGGTGDF. The CDR3 nucleotides read TGTGCCAGCAGCCGGACTAGCGGGGGGACTGGGGACTTC.

This clone was detected only a few times. V usage is TRBV30 and J usage is TRBJ1-3; D uncertain. The CDR3 is made up of 13 amino acids. Germline V gives CDR1 GTSNPN, CDR2 SVGIG (reference sequence). Trimming cost V 6 bases and J 0 bases, with 9 bases left between them. Here the CDR3 reads CACARLSGNTIYF. CDR3 DNA: TGTGCCTGCGCAAGACTCTCTGGAAACACCATATATTTT.

The CDR3 loop reads CATSDSQGAGLNEQFF. The CDR3 nucleotides are TGTGCCACCAGTGATTCTCAGGGGGCCGGTCTCAATGAGCAGTTCTTC. The chain is built from TRBV24-1 and TRBJ2-1; TRBD1 aligns across 8 bases. The CDR3 is 16 amino acids. Germline-derived CDR1 and CDR2 are KGHDR and SFDVKD. The V gene end was trimmed by 2 bases and the J gene end by 6 bases; junction bases not matched to a gene: 8.

This clone showed up just a few times. The rearrangement joins TRBV9 to TRBJ2-1, with 9 bases matching TRBD2. CDR1 SGDLS and CDR2 YYNGEE come from the germline V gene. J was trimmed by 3 bases and V by 4 bases; bases with no gene match: 8. The length of the CDR3 is 16 residues. For the CDR3, the DNA is TGTGCCAGCAGCCCCCAAGGGCGGGGGGGCTACAATGAGCAGTTCTTC. This translates into CASSPQGRGGYNEQFF.

The V gene is TRBV3-1 (or the pseudogene TRBV3-2), the J gene TRBJ2-2; 8 bases are a match to TRBD1. The trim removed 6 bases at V and 0 bases at J, leaving 3 bases unmatched. The CDR3 contains 15 residues. Germline CDR1 is LGHDT and CDR2 is YNNKEL (reference sequence). The CDR3 is CASSPQGANTGELFF. The CDR3 bases are TGTGCCAGCAGTCCACAGGGGGCGAACACCGGGGAGCTGTTTTTT.

This rearrangement joins TRBV5-6 to TRBJ2-1; a possible D gene is TRBD1 (6 bases). V dropped 4 bases and J dropped 9 bases, with 11 bases sitting between them. Germline V gene lookup returns CDR1 SGHDT and CDR2 YYEEEE. The CDR3 consists of 12 residues. CDR3 residues: CASSRTASEQFF. CDR3 bases: TGTGCCAGCAGCCGGACAGCTAGTGAGCAGTTCTTC.

The genes are TRBV5-4 and TRBJ2-5; D gene unclear. This CDR3 region has 17 residues. The ends were cut back, 1 base at V and 0 bases at J, with 16 bases in the middle. Germline V gene lookup returns CDR1 SGHNT and CDR2 YYREEE (reference sequence). The CDR3 DNA reads as TGTGCCAGCAGCTTGTGGATTAGGACCATTCACCAAGAGACCCAGTACTTC. It encodes CASSLWIRTIHQETQYF.

This chain joins TRBV2 and TRBJ1-1; D is perhaps TRBD1 (5 bases). The CDR3 sequence is 14 residues long. Per germline, CDR1 SNHLY and CDR2 FYNNEI. Deletions cut 5 bases from V and 7 bases from J, with 17 bases between. Here the CDR3 reads CASSLDSFIDEAFF. The CDR3 DNA follows: TGTGCCAGCAGTCTTGACAGCTTCATAGATGAAGCTTTCTTT. Based on the CDR3 plus reference TRBV2 and TRBJ1-1, the full variable domain is EPEVTQTPSHQVTQMGQEVILRCVPISNHLYFYWYRQILGQKVEFLVSFYNNEISEKSEIFDDQFSVERPDGSNFTLKIRSTKLEDSAMYFCASSLDSFIDEAFFGQGTRLTVV.

The gene calls are TRBV9 and TRBJ2-2; 8 bases fit TRBD1. The CDR3 is made up of 15 amino acids. The trim removed 4 bases at V and 3 bases at J, leaving 5 bases unmatched. Germline CDR1 reads SGDLS; CDR2 reads YYNGEE. The CDR3 sequence is CASSPRTGHTGELFF. In DNA form, the CDR3 reads TGTGCCAGCAGCCCCCGGACAGGGCACACCGGGGAGCTGTTTTTT.

The CDR3 loop reads CASSVAPTRNSPLHF. CDR3 bases: TGTGCCAGCAGCGTAGCCCCGACGCGGAATTCACCCCTCCACTTT. The J gene is TRBJ1-6, the V gene TRBV9; D not certain. Trimming took off 0 bases at V and 7 bases at J, with 11 bases between the two ends. The CDR3 runs 15 residues. Germline assignment: CDR1 SGDLS and CDR2 YYNGEE.